This is a list of T cell receptor beta chains from one sample in a study of blood T cell repertoires in COVID-19. The assay was immunoSEQ multiplex PCR, and TCRdb's table has in-frame clones only and misses some. The sample holds just over 150,000 clones, less than 85% seen once. Sample: peripheral blood. These receptors were obtained from a human donor with acute or convalescent COVID-19. The donor label of this sample is uncertain. The CDR3 runs from the conserved cysteine through the conserved F or W. The D gene is left open where the match is weak. Expanded clones are given a class, and other clones once, few, many or no size at all.

clone_size	j_call	d_call	v_call	cdr3_aa	cdr3_nt
once	TRBJ1-1	-	TRBV28	CATDDFQGRNTEAFF	TGTGCCACCGACGACTTTCAGGGGCGGAACACTGAAGCTTTCTTT
few	TRBJ1-2	TRBD1	TRBV27	CASSLRDRGYGYTF	TGTGCCAGCAGTTTACGGGACAGGGGCTATGGCTACACCTTC
-	TRBJ1-2	-	TRBV10-1	CASSESSAGGYTF	TGCGCCAGCAGTGAGTCGTCCGCCGGGGGCTACACCTTC
-	TRBJ2-3	TRBD2	TRBV7-8	CASSLPGGSSTDTQYF	TGTGCCAGCAGCTTGCCGGGGGGTTCTAGCACAGATACGCAGTATTTT
-	TRBJ2-7	-	TRBV25-1	CASSEPGSSRSYEQYF	TGTGCCAGCAGTGAACCCGGGTCTAGCCGTTCATACGAGCAGTACTTC
once	TRBJ1-6	-	TRBV20-1	CSASIDSPLHF	TGCAGTGCTAGTATCGATTCACCCCTCCACTTT
-	TRBJ2-7	-	TRBV7-9	CASSLGRYEQYF	TGTGCCAGCAGCTTAGGGCGGTACGAGCAGTACTTC
-	TRBJ2-7	TRBD1	TRBV18	CASSPKQGPYEQYF	TGTGCCAGCTCACCAAAACAGGGGCCCTACGAGCAGTACTTC
-	TRBJ2-1	TRBD2	TRBV27	CASSFGGGVNEQFF	TGTGCCAGCAGTTTTGGGGGGGGAGTCAATGAGCAGTTCTTC
-	TRBJ2-7	-	TRBV6-5	CASSYSIWQGFYEQYF	TGTGCCAGCAGTTACTCGATATGGCAGGGTTTCTACGAGCAGTACTTC
-	TRBJ2-1	-	TRBV6-2/TRBV6-3	CASSYSTGGDEQFF	TGTGCCAGCAGTTACTCGACGGGCGGGGATGAGCAGTTCTTC
-	TRBJ1-1	TRBD1	TRBV6-5	CAGRRQGLDTEAFF	TGTGCCGGGAGGCGACAGGGGCTGGACACTGAAGCTTTCTTT
few	TRBJ1-3	TRBD1	TRBV7-2	CASSSGQGNTIYF	TGTGCCAGCAGCTCGGGACAGGGGAACACCATATATTTT
-	TRBJ2-2	-	TRBV11-2	CASSLGGPGTGELFF	TGTGCCAGCAGCTTAGGAGGGCCGGGCACCGGGGAGCTGTTTTTT
-	TRBJ2-7	-	TRBV6-5	CASSYGRTYEQYF	TGTGCCAGCAGTTACGGCAGGACCTACGAGCAGTACTTC
few	TRBJ2-1	-	TRBV11-2	CASSLVQFNEQFF	TGTGCCAGCAGCTTGGTCCAGTTCAATGAGCAGTTCTTC
-	TRBJ1-2	-	TRBV28	CASSLSQYGYTF	TGTGCCAGCAGTTTGTCCCAGTATGGCTACACCTTC
-	TRBJ2-4	TRBD2	TRBV4-3	CASSQGGGNIQYF	TGCGCCAGCAGCCAAGGGGGGGGGAACATTCAGTACTTC
once	TRBJ2-1	-	TRBV24-1	CATGDRTNEQFF	TGTGCCACCGGCGACAGGACCAATGAGCAGTTCTTC
once	TRBJ2-5	-	TRBV19	CASHSRGNQETQYF	TGTGCCAGTCACTCCCGCGGGAACCAAGAGACCCAGTACTTC